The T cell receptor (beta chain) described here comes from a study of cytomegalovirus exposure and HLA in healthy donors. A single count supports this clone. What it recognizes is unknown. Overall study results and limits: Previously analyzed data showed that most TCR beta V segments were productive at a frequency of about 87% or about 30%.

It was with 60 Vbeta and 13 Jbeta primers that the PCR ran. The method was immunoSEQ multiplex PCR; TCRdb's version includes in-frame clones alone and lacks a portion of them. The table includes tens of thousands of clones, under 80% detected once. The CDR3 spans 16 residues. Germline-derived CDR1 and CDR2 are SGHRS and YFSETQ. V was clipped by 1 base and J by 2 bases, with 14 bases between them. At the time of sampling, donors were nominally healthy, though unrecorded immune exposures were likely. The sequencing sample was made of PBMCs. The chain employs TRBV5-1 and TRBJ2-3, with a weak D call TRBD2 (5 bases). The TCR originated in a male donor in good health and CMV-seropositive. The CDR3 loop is CASSLLGSIDTDTQYF. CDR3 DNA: TGCGCCAGCAGCTTGCTGGGGAGCATAGACACAGATACGCAGTATTTT. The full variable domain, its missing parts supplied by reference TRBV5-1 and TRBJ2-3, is KAGVTQTPRYLIKTRGQQVTLSCSPISGHRSVSWYQQTPGQGLQFLFEYFSETQRNKGNFPGRFSGRQFSNSRSEMNVSTLELGDSALYLCASSLLGSIDTDTQYFGPGTRLTVL.